Below, 21 T cell receptor beta chains from the same sample are listed, as sequenced in a study of cytomegalovirus exposure and HLA in healthy donors. Vbeta (60) and Jbeta (13) primers were used in the PCR. Profiled with immunoSEQ multiplex PCR; TCRdb holds only in-frame clones, not every one. The table includes over 200,000 clones, 82% detected once. Sequencing was performed on PBMCs. The source of these receptors is a man aged 35 to 55 in good health and CMV-seropositive.

As concerns this clone: Different DNA sequences within this sample yield the same CDR3. The rearrangement joins TRBV27 to TRBJ1-5; 7 bases map to TRBD1. V was pared by 3 bases and J by 1 base, with 0 bases of the junction left unmatched. CDR3 length equals 14 residues. In germline, CDR1 is MNHEY, CDR2 SMNVEV (reference sequence). The CDR3 DNA sequence: TGTGCCAGCAGTTTGACAGGGAGCAATCAGCCCCAGCATTTT. Amino acids: CASSLTGSNQPQHF.

V and J are TRBV11-1 and TRBJ2-7; 7 bases are a match to TRBD1. Trimming at V came to 1 base and at J to 4 bases, leaving 7 bases not matched to a gene. CDR3 length equals 15 residues. Looked up from germline, CDR1 is SGHAT and CDR2 is FQDESV (reference sequence). CDR3 sequence: CASSLGQGAFYEQYF. The CDR3, as DNA: TGTGCCAGCAGCTTAGGACAGGGAGCGTTTTACGAGCAGTACTTC.

This clone was seen a handful of times. The CDR3 region is CASSLGTSINEQFF. The CDR3 nucleotides read TGTGCCAGCAGCTTAGGGACTAGCATCAATGAGCAGTTCTTC. This chain links TRBV5-5 with TRBJ2-1, with 9 bases matching TRBD2. V shed 2 bases and J 6 bases; nucleotides not matched to a gene: 3. This CDR3 has 14 amino acids. Germline assignment: CDR1 SGHKS and CDR2 YYEKEE (reference sequence).

The chain carries TRBV7-9 and TRBJ1-1; D remains unclear. In germline, CDR1 is SEHNR, CDR2 FQNEAQ (reference sequence). This CDR3 has 13 residues. The V end lost 1 base, the J end lost 2 bases, and 5 bases lay between the germline ends. The CDR3 DNA reads TGTGCCAGCAGCTTAGGGACTAACACTGAAGCTTTCTTT. Its translation: CASSLGTNTEAFF.

This chain joins TRBV2 and TRBJ2-5, with 11 bases aligning to TRBD1. The CDR3 is 14 amino acids. V was clipped by 6 bases and J by 4 bases; unmatched bases: 4. Germline CDR1 reads SNHLY; CDR2 reads FYNNEI. The CDR3 is CASRGTGGGETQYF. DNA for the CDR3: TGTGCCAGCAGAGGGACAGGGGGAGGAGAGACCCAGTACTTC.

The chain combines TRBV5-1 with TRBJ2-1; TRBD2 aligns across 7 bases. Germline V gene lookup returns CDR1 SGHRS and CDR2 YFSETQ. The length of the CDR3 is 17 residues. V was pared by 0 bases and J by 8 bases, with 14 bases of the junction left unmatched. The CDR3: CASSLGLTTLRGDEQFF. The CDR3 bases are TGCGCCAGCAGCTTGGGGCTCACTACCCTCCGGGGGGATGAGCAGTTCTTC. The variable domain in full, with the rest retrieved from reference TRBV5-1 and TRBJ2-1, is KAGVTQTPRYLIKTRGQQVTLSCSPISGHRSVSWYQQTPGQGLQFLFEYFSETQRNKGNFPGRFSGRQFSNSRSEMNVSTLELGDSALYLCASSLGLTTLRGDEQFFGPGTRLTVL.

CDR3 in amino acids: CSVVGGYNEKLFF. CDR3 coding DNA: TGCAGCGTAGTGGGAGGATATAATGAAAAACTGTTTTTT. The gene calls are TRBV29-1 and TRBJ1-4, with D hard to call. Per germline, CDR1 SQVTM and CDR2 ANQGSEA. The CDR3 is 13 amino acids. Trimming shortened V by 6 bases and J by 4 bases, and 12 bases separated the two germline ends.

The chain combines TRBV5-5 with TRBJ2-3; D is possibly TRBD1 (5 bases). Germline V gene lookup returns CDR1 SGHKS and CDR2 YYEKEE (reference sequence). The CDR3 is made up of 15 amino acids. Trimming cost V 2 bases and J 2 bases, with 12 bases left between them. The CDR3 DNA reads TGTGCCAGCAGCTTCCTCCAGGGTTTCACAGATACGCAGTATTTT. Translation: CASSFLQGFTDTQYF.

This rearrangement joins TRBV10-1 to TRBJ2-1; TRBD1 aligns across 10 bases. The CDR3 extends over 14 amino acids. Losses at the gene ends were 3 bases for V and 13 bases for J; bases not matched to a gene: 9. CDR1 and CDR2 (germline): WNHNN, SYGVQD (reference sequence). Written as DNA, the CDR3 is TGCGCCAGCAGTGAAGGAGGGACAGGGGCGGTTCAGTTCTTC. As protein: CASSEGGTGAVQFF.

This sequence joins TRBV15 and TRBJ2-2; perhaps TRBD2 as D (5 bases). The V end was cut by 6 bases, the J end by 12 bases, with 23 bases between. CDR3 size: 15 residues. CDR1 LNHNV and CDR2 YYDKDF come from the germline V gene (reference sequence). CDR3 bases: TGTGCCACCAGGATCTACCGGGCCCCTGGAGGTAAGCTGTTTTTT. Translation: CATRIYRAPGGKLFF. Variable domain in full (rest from reference TRBV15 and TRBJ2-2): DAMVIQNPRYQVTQFGKPVTLSCSQTLNHNVMYWYQQKSSQAPKLLFHYYDKDFNNEADTPDNFQSRRPNTSFCFLDIRSPGLGDTAMYLCATRIYRAPGGKLFFGEGSRLTVL.

The gene calls are TRBV6-5 and TRBJ1-1; D may be TRBD1 (6 bases). Looked up from germline, CDR1 is MNHEY and CDR2 is SVGAGI. V lost 5 bases and J 7 bases, leaving 11 bases between the germline ends. The CDR3 has 12 amino acids. The chain's CDR3 is CASSRKDSEAFF. The DNA of the CDR3 is TGTGCCAGCAGTCGAAAGGACAGTGAAGCTTTCTTT.

The chain links TRBV4-2 to TRBJ2-1, with 11 bases aligning to TRBD1. Germline CDR1 LGHNA, CDR2 YNFKEQ. The CDR3 runs to 15 residues. V dropped 1 base and J dropped 10; count of bases not matched to a gene: 6. The CDR3 DNA is TGTGCCAGCAGCCAAGGGGACAGGGGGGGAATGGAGCAGTTCTTC. Its translation: CASSQGDRGGMEQFF.

The rearrangement uses TRBV27 and TRBJ2-7, with a tentative D call TRBD1 (6 bases). Trimming took off 4 bases at V and 7 bases at J, with 17 bases between the two ends. The CDR3 is 14 residues long. Germline-derived CDR1 and CDR2 are MNHEY and SMNVEV (reference sequence). The CDR3 nucleotides are TGTGCCAGCAGTTATATGGGCCGGGACAATGAGCAGTACTTC. Protein product: CASSYMGRDNEQYF.

This rearrangement joins TRBV9 to TRBJ1-4; 7 nucleotides align to TRBD1. In germline, CDR1 is SGDLS, CDR2 YYNGEE. The junction had 7 bases not matched to a gene; V was cut back by 3 bases and J by 8 bases. This CDR3 is 14 amino acids long. The CDR3 nucleotides are TGTGCCAGCAGCGAAGGGGGCTGGGGGGAAAAACTGTTTTTT. Protein sequence: CASSEGGWGEKLFF.

The gene calls are TRBV6-1 and TRBJ1-5; 7 nucleotides align to TRBD1. The CDR3 contains 13 residues. Germline CDR1 MNHNS, CDR2 SASEGT. Trimming at V came to 6 bases and at J to 3 bases, leaving 2 bases not matched to a gene. CDR3 region: CASRTGDNQPQHF. CDR3 sequence (DNA): TGTGCCAGCAGAACAGGGGACAATCAGCCCCAGCATTTT.

The table lists this clone with a count of one. The chain employs TRBV7-6 and TRBJ2-1; 10 bases align to TRBD2. With V trimmed by 5 bases and J by 6 bases, 7 bases remained unmatched. Germline V CDR1 and CDR2: SGHVS, FNYEAQ. This CDR3 region has 15 residues. CDR3 sequence reads: CASSRWTSGRNEQFF. The CDR3, as DNA: TGTGCCAGCAGCAGATGGACTAGCGGACGCAATGAGCAGTTCTTC. Complete variable domain (other parts from reference TRBV7-6 and TRBJ2-1): GAGVSQSPRYKVTKRGQDVALRCDPISGHVSLYWYRQALGQGPEFLTYFNYEAQQDKSGLPNDRFSAERPEGSISTLTIQRTEQRDSAMYRCASSRWTSGRNEQFFGPGTRLTVL.

This clone was observed a few times. The V gene is TRBV5-1, the J gene TRBJ1-1; unclear D gene. This CDR3 has 16 amino acids. Germline CDR1 SGHRS, CDR2 YFSETQ. V gave up 3 bases and J gave up 3 bases, with 18 bases separating them. As DNA, the CDR3 is TGCGCCAGCAGCTATGGCGTCGGGGTGCTAGACACTGAAGCTTTCTTT. It codes for CASSYGVGVLDTEAFF.

The chain carries TRBV4-1 and TRBJ2-5; 7 bases match TRBD1. Trimming cost V 6 bases and J 2 bases; bases outside gene matches: 9. The length of the CDR3 is 15 residues. The germline V gene encodes CDR1 MGHRA and CDR2 YSYEKL. The CDR3 sequence: CASSPGDREQETQYF. The DNA of the CDR3 is TGCGCCAGCAGTCCCGGAGACAGGGAACAAGAGACCCAGTACTTC.

The chain has TRBV30 and TRBJ1-1, with TRBD1 matching over 8 bases. J lost 8 bases, V lost 2 bases, and 4 bases had no gene match. The CDR3 has 12 residues. The germline gives CDR1 GTSNPN, CDR2 SVGIG (reference sequence). CDR3 protein: CAWSPGQGEAFF. The CDR3 DNA follows: TGTGCCTGGAGTCCTGGACAGGGAGAAGCTTTCTTT. Based on the CDR3 plus reference TRBV30 and TRBJ1-1, the full variable domain is SQTIHQWPATLVQPVGSPLSLECTVEGTSNPNLYWYRQAAGRGLQLLFYSVGIGQISSEVPQNLSASRPQDRQFILSSKKLLLSDSGFYLCAWSPGQGEAFFGQGTRLTVV.

The rearrangement joins TRBV9 to TRBJ2-1, with TRBD2 matching over 10 bases. This CDR3 region has 19 residues. Germline CDR1 is SGDLS and CDR2 is YYNGEE. V was clipped by 0 bases and J by 0 bases; unmatched bases: 9. The CDR3 nucleotides read TGTGCCAGCAGCGTAGCCCCAACAGCGGGAGGGAGCTCCTACAATGAGCAGTTCTTC. It translates to CASSVAPTAGGSSYNEQFF.

V gene TRBV25-1 combines with J gene TRBJ1-1; weak D call: TRBD1 (5 bases). The CDR3 is 15 amino acids. The germline V gene encodes CDR1 MGHDK and CDR2 SYGVNS. Trimming took 1 base from V and 0 from J, leaving 9 bases between them. For the CDR3, the DNA is TGTGCCAGCAGTGAATCCGCGGGACTGAACACTGAAGCTTTCTTT. Its protein is CASSESAGLNTEAFF.